Listed here are 22 T cell receptor beta chains from one sample, sequenced in a study of T-cell reconstitution after alpha-beta-depleted transplantation in children. Unique molecular identifiers featured in how the TCRbeta library was prepared. TCRdb processed the PCR reads anew with MiXCR; each CDR3 protein has one entry. The sample lists 600,000 to 700,000 distinct CDR3 sequences, around 12% occurring once. This specimen consisted of PBMCs, obtained before TCRalphabeta/CD19-depleted stem cell transplant. These receptors all stem from a girl aged 2 to 10 with congenital amegakaryocytic thrombocytopenia, due to receive a stem cell transplant.

This clonotype has ten or more counts. CDR3 nucleotide sequence: TGTGCCAGCAGTTACTCGATATGGGTTCCCTACCCATCGAACACCGGGGAGCTGTTTTTT. It specifies CASSYSIWVPYPSNTGELFF. The genes are TRBV6-2 or TRBV6-3 and TRBJ2-2, with D uncertain. V gave up 0 bases and J gave up 0 bases, with 20 bases separating them. Germline values: CDR1 MNHEY, CDR2 SVGEGT. The CDR3 sequence is 20 residues long.

This clonotype was picked up many times. The J gene is TRBJ1-1, the V gene TRBV6-5; 8 bases align to TRBD1. The germline gives CDR1 MNHEY, CDR2 SVGAGI. The CDR3 totals 17 residues. Unmatched junction bases numbered 8, after V lost 2 bases and J lost 0 bases. CDR3 DNA sequence: TGTGCCAGCAGTTACCCGACAGGGGCACAGATGAACACTGAAGCTTTCTTT. It codes for CASSYPTGAQMNTEAFF.

Worth noting for this clonotype: Being one base from a much bigger clone, this may be a read error. The genes are TRBV7-2 and TRBJ2-3; D remains ambiguous. The CDR3 length is 14 residues. Looked up from germline, CDR1 is SGHTA and CDR2 is FQGNSA. CDR3 loop: CASSFFGNTDTHYF. The CDR3 DNA sequence: TGTGCCAGCAGCTTTTTTGGGAACACAGATACGCATTATTTT.

V gene TRBV11-2 combines with J gene TRBJ2-6, with D unclear. Germline V gene data show CDR1 as SGHAT and CDR2 as FQNNGV. The V end lost 0 bases, the J end lost 4 bases, and 16 bases lay between the germline ends. The CDR3 covers 18 residues. CDR3 bases: TGTGCCAGCAGCTTAGAACCCCAAGGTGTTACCGGGGCCAACGTCCTGACTTTC. Translation: CASSLEPQGVTGANVLTF.

This clonotype was found a few times. V and J are TRBV4-2 and TRBJ2-3; 8 bases agree with TRBD2. Germline trimming cut 0 bases from V and 3 bases from J; bases unmatched to any gene: 8. CDR3 size: 17 residues. The germline V gene encodes CDR1 LGHNA and CDR2 YNFKEQ. The CDR3 DNA follows: TGTGCCAGCAGCCAAGATAAAGCGGGAGTGGGTACAGATACGCAGTATTTT. Translating gives CASSQDKAGVGTDTQYF.

This chain joins TRBV29-1 and TRBJ2-2; D might be TRBD1 (5 bases). Trimming removed 6 bases at V and 6 bases at J, with 17 bases between. The CDR3 has 14 residues. Germline assignment: CDR1 SQVTM and CDR2 ANQGSEA. CDR3 residues: CSVRVAGQAGELFF. CDR3 nucleotides: TGCAGCGTCCGAGTGGCAGGGCAGGCCGGGGAGCTGTTTTTT.

This clonotype has just a few counts. The chain combines TRBV10-3 with TRBJ2-7, with D tentatively TRBD2 (5 bases). Per the germline V gene, CDR1 is ENHRY and CDR2 is SYGVKD. V lost 8 bases, J lost 6 bases, and 14 bases lay in between. The CDR3 runs 12 residues. The CDR3 here is CAIRDDAREQYF. The CDR3 nucleotides are TGTGCCATCCGGGATGACGCTCGCGAGCAGTACTTC.

This clonotype has a count of ten or more. V gene TRBV4-1 combines with J gene TRBJ1-1; unclear D gene. Trimming shortened V by 7 bases and J by 1 base, and 10 bases separated the two germline ends. This CDR3 region has 13 residues. Germline V lookup: CDR1 MGHRA, CDR2 YSYEKL. CDR3 region: CASNKGGNTEAFF. The CDR3, as DNA: TGCGCCAGCAACAAGGGAGGGAACACTGAAGCTTTCTTT.

This clonotype has only a few counts. The chain links TRBV5-1 to TRBJ2-3, with a tentative D call TRBD2 (5 bases). CDR1 and CDR2 (germline): SGHRS, YFSETQ. Trimming stripped 1 base from V and 5 bases from J, with 8 bases between. The CDR3 has 13 amino acids. The CDR3 nucleotides read TGCGCCAGCAGCTTGACTAGTCAAGATACGCAGTATTTT. Its protein is CASSLTSQDTQYF.

This clonotype was detected ten times or more. The chain uses TRBV29-1 and TRBJ2-7; D not resolved. CDR3 length: 13 amino acids. Germline V gene lookup returns CDR1 SQVTM and CDR2 ANQGSEA. V was clipped by 1 base and J by 5 bases, with 12 bases between them. The CDR3 DNA is TGCAGCGTTGAAGGTACATCAATCGACGAGCAGTACTTC. This translates into CSVEGTSIDEQYF.

This clonotype was seen a handful of times. The chain employs TRBV20-1 and TRBJ2-1; tentative D call: TRBD2 (6 bases). Trimming stripped 5 bases from V and 4 bases from J, with 15 bases between. CDR3 length equals 14 residues. Germline CDR1 reads DFQATT; CDR2 reads SNEGSKA (reference sequence). The DNA of the CDR3 is TGCAGTGCTCGACGGGGGAGCGGGTACAATGAGCAGTTCTTC. Encoded protein: CSARRGSGYNEQFF.

This clonotype was found a few times. The V call is TRBV20-1, the J call TRBJ2-1, with 9 bases fitting TRBD2. Germline values: CDR1 DFQATT, CDR2 SNEGSKA (reference sequence). Trimming removed 3 bases from V and 6 bases from J; junction bases left unmatched: 6. This CDR3 comprises 14 residues. CDR3 in amino acids: CSARPSGRTNEQFF. CDR3 DNA sequence: TGCAGTGCTAGGCCCAGCGGGAGGACCAATGAGCAGTTCTTC.

The J gene is TRBJ2-5, the V gene TRBV20-1, with D unresolved. The V end was cut by 1 base, the J end by 2 bases, with 8 bases between. CDR1 and CDR2 (germline): DFQATT, SNEGSKA (reference sequence). CDR3 length equals 13 residues. The CDR3 spells CSARGPGQETQYF. The CDR3 DNA sequence: TGCAGTGCTAGAGGACCAGGACAAGAGACCCAGTACTTC.

The rearrangement links TRBV5-1 to TRBJ2-7; possibly TRBD1 for D (6 bases). CDR1 and CDR2 (germline): SGHRS, YFSETQ. With 5 bases removed from V and 5 bases from J, the gap between germline ends came to 17 bases. This CDR3 is built from 14 residues. The CDR3 region has the DNA TGCGCCAGCAGGTCAGGACAGAGGCATAACGAGCAGTACTTC. Protein product: CASRSGQRHNEQYF.

In regard to this clonotype: One end of the junction varies from germline; a read error may be responsible. The V gene is TRBV20-1, the J gene TRBJ2-1, with a possible D match to TRBD1 (9 bases). The CDR3 is 17 residues long. Looked up from germline, CDR1 is DFQATT and CDR2 is SNEGSKA (reference sequence). CDR3 nucleotides: TGCTGTGCTGACCGGGGGGGACAGGGCGAACTCTACAATGAGCAGTTCTTC. Residues: CCADRGGQGELYNEQFF.

This clonotype showed up many times. The chain employs TRBV9 and TRBJ1-2; 9 nucleotides match TRBD1. The CDR3 is 14 residues long. The V gene's germline CDR1 is SGDLS and CDR2 YYNGEE. V shed 4 bases, J shed 8 bases, and the junction held 9 bases outside the gene matches. The DNA of the CDR3 is TGTGCCAGCAGCCCCAGGACAGGGGAATCGGGCTACACCTTC. Protein sequence: CASSPRTGESGYTF.

The chain employs TRBV11-2 and TRBJ1-1; 7 bases are shared with TRBD1. CDR1 and CDR2 (germline): SGHAT, FQNNGV. The CDR3 totals 14 residues. The trim removed 5 bases at V and 7 bases at J, leaving 10 bases unmatched. DNA for the CDR3: TGTGCCAGCAGCCACCCGGGACAGCCCTATGAAGCTTTCTTT. Translation gives CASSHPGQPYEAFF.

Only a few counts were recorded for this clonotype. The chain joins TRBV18 to TRBJ2-1; 9 positions match TRBD2. The germline V gene has CDR1 KGHSH and CDR2 LQKENI. After removal of 0 bases from V and 7 bases from J, the junction contained 7 bases not matched to a gene. CDR3 size: 16 residues. CDR3 bases: TGTGCCAGCTCACCACCCTTAGCGGGAGCCGGGAATGAGCAGTTCTTC. It specifies CASSPPLAGAGNEQFF.

In this sample, this clonotype turned up many times. The CDR3 loop reads CASSLALRTWDGYTF. DNA for the CDR3: TGTGCCAGCAGCTTAGCGCTTAGAACTTGGGATGGCTACACCTTC. The chain has TRBV7-2 and TRBJ1-2; D uncertain. The CDR3 spans 15 residues. The germline gives CDR1 SGHTA, CDR2 FQGNSA. Trimming left V 0 bases short and J 6 bases short, with 14 bases between. Together with reference TRBV7-2 and TRBJ1-2, the CDR3 gives the full variable domain: GAGVSQSPSNKVTEKGKDVELRCDPISGHTALYWYRQSLGQGLEFLIYFQGNSAPDKSGLPSDRFSAERTGGSVSTLTIQRTQQEDSAVYLCASSLALRTWDGYTFGSGTRLTVV.

The chain has TRBV5-1 and TRBJ1-4; D unclear. This CDR3 spans 15 amino acids. Germline V gene data show CDR1 as SGHRS and CDR2 as YFSETQ. V lost 9 bases to trimming and J lost 8 bases, with 23 bases between them. CDR3 residues: CATSWEGASEEKLFF. CDR3 in DNA: TGCGCCACCTCCTGGGAGGGCGCATCAGAAGAAAAACTGTTTTTT.

Many counts were recorded for this clonotype. V usage is TRBV20-1 and J usage is TRBJ2-3; 10 bases agree with TRBD2. This CDR3 has 16 residues. Unmatched junction bases numbered 13, after V lost 6 bases and J lost 4 bases. Germline loops: CDR1 DFQATT, CDR2 SNEGSKA (reference sequence). For the CDR3, the DNA is TGCAGTGCCCCAACCGACCGACTAGCGGGTCCAGATACGCAGTATTTT. Translating gives CSAPTDRLAGPDTQYF.

This clonotype appeared many times. V gene TRBV28 combines with J gene TRBJ2-3, with 10 bases aligning to TRBD2. The CDR3 totals 15 residues. The germline V gene encodes CDR1 MDHEN and CDR2 SYDVKM. Trimming took 8 bases from V and 0 from J; bases not matched to a gene: 5. The CDR3 DNA is TGTGCCAGCTTGGGACTAGCGCTTAGCACAGATACGCAGTATTTT. This translates into CASLGLALSTDTQYF.